Each of the 5 T cell receptor beta chains below was sequenced from the same sample in a study of Graves' ophthalmopathy and Graves' hyperthyroidism. The authors amplified TCR beta CDR3 regions, and they did so from RNA transcripts for repertoire sequencing. First-round RT-PCR employed HTBI primers, with a second-round multiplex PCR after it. TCRdb re-called the multiplex PCR reads with MiXCR, one entry per CDR3 protein. The sample lists about 220,000 distinct CDR3 sequences, approximately 21% occurring once. Source material: peripheral blood. All receptors come from a woman in her fifties or sixties with Graves' ophthalmopathy.

This clonotype was observed many times. The chain employs TRBV12-3 or TRBV12-4 and TRBJ1-5; TRBD1 is a possible D gene (6 bases). The CDR3 spans 18 residues. V gave up 7 bases and J gave up 0 bases, with 22 bases separating them. For the CDR3, the DNA is TGTGCCAGCAAATCCGGGGGCCTTTTTGGGCTTAGCAATCAGCCCCAGCATTTT. It translates to CASKSGGLFGLSNQPQHF.

This clonotype occurred many times. This CDR3 reads CASSQGSPLSREQYF. CDR3 bases: TGTGCCAGCAGCCAGGGGAGCCCACTCTCCCGCGAGCAGTACTTC. V and J are TRBV4-2 and TRBJ2-7; D perhaps matches TRBD2 (5 bases). Trimming took 3 bases from V and 6 from J, leaving 18 bases between them. The germline gives CDR1 LGHNA, CDR2 YNFKEQ. The CDR3 extends over 15 amino acids.

This clonotype was seen many times. This chain uses TRBV7-8 with TRBJ2-5; 10 positions agree with TRBD1. Germline V CDR1 and CDR2: SGHVS, FQNEAQ. V trimming: 4 bases; J trimming: 4 bases; junction bases outside the gene matches: 3. This CDR3 comprises 14 residues. The DNA for the CDR3 is TGTGCCAGCAGCTGGGGACAGGGGAGAGAGACCCAGTACTTC. Protein sequence: CASSWGQGRETQYF.

The gene calls are TRBV4-2 and TRBJ2-2; 9 bases align to TRBD2. This CDR3 contains 16 residues. V lost 1 base, J lost 7 bases, and 7 bases stayed unmatched. CDR1 LGHNA and CDR2 YNFKEQ come from the germline V gene. The DNA of the CDR3 is TGTGCCAGCAGCCAAGTAGCGGGAGAGATGGGCGGGGAGCTGTTTTTT. Protein product: CASSQVAGEMGGELFF.

This clonotype came up many times. J is TRBJ2-3 and V is TRBV6-1; D may be TRBD1 or TRBD2 (5 bases each). The length of the CDR3 is 14 residues. V was shortened by 3 bases and J by 2 bases, with 9 bases between the two germline ends. CDR1 and CDR2 (germline): MNHNS, SASEGT. CDR3 nucleotides: TGTGCCAGCAGTGAGGGACGGGACACAGATACGCAGTATTTT. This gives the protein CASSEGRDTDTQYF.